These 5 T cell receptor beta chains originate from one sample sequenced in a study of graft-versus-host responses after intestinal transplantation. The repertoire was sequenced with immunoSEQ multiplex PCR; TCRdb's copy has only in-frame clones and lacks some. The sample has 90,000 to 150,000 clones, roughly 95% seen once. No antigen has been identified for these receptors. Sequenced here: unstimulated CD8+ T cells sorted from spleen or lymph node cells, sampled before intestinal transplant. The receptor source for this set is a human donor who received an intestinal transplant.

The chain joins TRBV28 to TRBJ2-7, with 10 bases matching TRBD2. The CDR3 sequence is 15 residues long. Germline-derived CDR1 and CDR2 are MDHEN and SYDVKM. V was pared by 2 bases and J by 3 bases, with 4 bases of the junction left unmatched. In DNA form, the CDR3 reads TGTGCCAGCAGTTTAGCCCCTAGCGGGAGCTACGAGCAGTACTTC. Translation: CASSLAPSGSYEQYF. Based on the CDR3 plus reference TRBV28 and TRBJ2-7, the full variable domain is DVKVTQSSRYLVKRTGEKVFLECVQDMDHENMFWYRQDPGLGLRLIYFSYDVKMKEKGDIPEGYSVSREKKERFSLILESASTNQTSMYLCASSLAPSGSYEQYFGPGTRLTVT.

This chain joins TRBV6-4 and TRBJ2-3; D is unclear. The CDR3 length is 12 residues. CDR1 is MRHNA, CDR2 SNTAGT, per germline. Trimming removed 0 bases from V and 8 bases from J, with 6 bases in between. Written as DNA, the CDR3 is TGTGCCAGCAGTGACTCATCGAGTACGCAGTATTTT. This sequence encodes CASSDSSSTQYF.

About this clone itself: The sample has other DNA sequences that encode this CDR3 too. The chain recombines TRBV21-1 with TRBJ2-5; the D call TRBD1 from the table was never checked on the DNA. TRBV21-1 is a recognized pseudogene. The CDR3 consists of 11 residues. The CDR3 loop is CASITQETQYF. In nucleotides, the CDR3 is TGTGCCAGCATAACCCAGGAGACCCAGTACTTC.

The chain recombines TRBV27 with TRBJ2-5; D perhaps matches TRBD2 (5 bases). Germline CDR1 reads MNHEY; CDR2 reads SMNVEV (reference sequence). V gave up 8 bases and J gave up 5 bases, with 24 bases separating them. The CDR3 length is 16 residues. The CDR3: CASGVSGSMIVETQYF. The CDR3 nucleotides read TGTGCCAGCGGAGTCTCGGGGTCAATGATTGTGGAGACCCAGTACTTC.

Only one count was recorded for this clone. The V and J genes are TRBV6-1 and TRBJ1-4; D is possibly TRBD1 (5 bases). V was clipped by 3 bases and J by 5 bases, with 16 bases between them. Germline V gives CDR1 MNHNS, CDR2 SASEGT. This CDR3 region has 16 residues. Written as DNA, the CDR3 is TGTGCCAGCAGTGATTCTACAGGTTCCCGAAATGAAAAACTGTTTTTT. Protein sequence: CASSDSTGSRNEKLFF.